What follows are 21 T cell receptor beta chains derived from one specimen sequenced in a study of shared clonotypes between healthy human individuals. TCRdb keeps only in-frame clones here, not all; method: immunoSEQ multiplex PCR. Of some 2,500,000 clones detected, over 85% appear once; the ten largest clones hold 0.36%. Sequencing used naive CD4+ T cells from PBMCs. Subset noted: CD45RA+ positively selected. The origin of the receptors is a man aged 18 to 30 in good health. Some clones in this sample may be carry-over from other donors' samples.

This chain uses TRBV4-1 with TRBJ1-2; TRBD1 might be the D (5 bases). The CDR3 is 13 amino acids. The V gene lost 4 bases and the J gene lost 3 bases, with 9 bases spanning the gap. Germline V lookup: CDR1 MGHRA, CDR2 YSYEKL. This CDR3 reads CASSLGADYGYTF. In nucleotides, the CDR3 is TGCGCCAGCAGCCTCGGGGCCGACTATGGCTACACCTTC.

As to this clone: In the same sample, other DNA sequences code for this CDR3. This chain connects TRBV7-3 to TRBJ2-1, with D perhaps matching TRBD2 (5 bases). V lost 1 base, J lost 0 bases, and 7 bases lay in between. The CDR3 is 15 residues long. Germline V gene lookup returns CDR1 SGHTA and CDR2 FQGTGA. The CDR3 here is CASSLMGSSYNEQFF. The CDR3 DNA follows: TGTGCCAGCAGCTTAATGGGGAGCTCCTACAATGAGCAGTTCTTC.

The chain links TRBV5-1 to TRBJ2-7, with 11 bases matching TRBD2. Germline V gene lookup returns CDR1 SGHRS and CDR2 YFSETQ. This CDR3 has 16 residues. V lost 4 bases to trimming and J lost 4 bases; unmatched junction nucleotides: 10. For the CDR3, the DNA is TGCGCCAGCAGCCAAGTAGCGGGAGGGCCTCTATACGAGCAGTACTTC. Its translation is CASSQVAGGPLYEQYF. The complete variable domain, with remaining parts taken from reference TRBV5-1 and TRBJ2-7, reads KAGVTQTPRYLIKTRGQQVTLSCSPISGHRSVSWYQQTPGQGLQFLFEYFSETQRNKGNFPGRFSGRQFSNSRSEMNVSTLELGDSALYLCASSQVAGGPLYEQYFGPGTRLTVT.

The J gene is TRBJ1-4, the V gene TRBV10-3, with D possibly matching TRBD1 (5 bases). With 6 bases removed from V and 8 bases from J, the gap between germline ends came to 16 bases. The CDR3 extends over 14 amino acids. Germline CDR1 is ENHRY and CDR2 is SYGVKD. Here the CDR3 reads CAISDTRVEEKLFF. The CDR3 bases are TGTGCCATCAGCGATACCAGGGTGGAAGAAAAACTGTTTTTT.

The chain carries TRBV19 and TRBJ1-5, with D hard to call. In germline, CDR1 is LNHDA, CDR2 SQIVND (reference sequence). V was clipped by 4 bases and J by 7 bases, with 14 bases between them. This CDR3 is 14 amino acids long. The CDR3 nucleotides read TGTGCCAGTAGTACCCTGGGGAGGGAACAGCCCCAGCATTTT. Its translation: CASSTLGREQPQHF.

A single count supports this clone. J is TRBJ2-3 and V is TRBV2; no clear D. V was shortened by 8 bases and J by 2 bases, with 14 bases between the two germline ends. Germline CDR1 SNHLY, CDR2 FYNNEI. The CDR3 contains 14 residues. CDR3 loop: CASSLVTTTDTQYF. CDR3 nucleotide sequence: TGTGCCAGCTCGCTAGTCACGACCACAGATACGCAGTATTTT.

CDR3 in amino acids: CASSYDRSSYNSPLHF. DNA for the CDR3: TGTGCCAGCAGTTACGACAGGAGCTCCTATAATTCACCCCTCCACTTT. The gene calls are TRBV6-5 and TRBJ1-6; a possible D gene is TRBD1 (6 bases). Trimming took off 2 bases at V and 0 bases at J, with 8 bases between the two ends. The CDR3 contains 16 residues. Per the germline V gene, CDR1 is MNHEY and CDR2 is SVGAGI.

The chain is built from TRBV29-1 and TRBJ2-7; a weak D match, TRBD1 (5 bases). CDR1 SQVTM and CDR2 ANQGSEA come from the germline V gene. The V end was cut by 7 bases, the J end by 4 bases, with 14 bases between. CDR3 length: 12 amino acids. Written as DNA, the CDR3 is TGCAGCGCGTTAGTTAGGGGTTACGAGCAGTACTTC. Its protein is CSALVRGYEQYF.

This chain connects TRBV2 to TRBJ2-1; D gene unclear. V lost 2 bases and J lost 4, with 12 bases in between. Germline CDR1 SNHLY, CDR2 FYNNEI. CDR3 size: 15 residues. The CDR3 protein is CASSEYVSGYNEQFF. CDR3 in DNA: TGTGCCAGCAGTGAATATGTGTCCGGATACAATGAGCAGTTCTTC.

V usage is TRBV19 and J usage is TRBJ1-5, with D uncertain. Germline V gives CDR1 LNHDA, CDR2 SQIVND (reference sequence). The CDR3 is 14 amino acids. The V end was cut by 2 bases, the J end by 10 bases, with 15 bases between. CDR3 residues: CASSIQAPGYPQHF. CDR3 bases: TGTGCCAGTAGTATACAAGCCCCGGGGTACCCCCAGCATTTT. Combining the CDR3 with reference TRBV19 and TRBJ1-5 gives the whole variable domain DGGITQSPKYLFRKEGQNVTLSCEQNLNHDAMYWYRQDPGQGLRLIYYSQIVNDFQKGDIAEGYSVSREKKESFPLTVTSAQKNPTAFYLCASSIQAPGYPQHFGDGTRLSIL.

The CDR3 here is CASSSATAHSYEQYF. The CDR3 coding sequence is TGTGCCAGCAGCTCCGCGACCGCTCACTCCTACGAGCAGTACTTC. This chain joins TRBV7-2 and TRBJ2-7; no reliable D call. The V gene lost 4 bases and the J gene lost 0 bases, with 13 bases spanning the gap. Germline CDR1 reads SGHTA; CDR2 reads FQGNSA. CDR3 size: 15 residues.

CDR3 loop: CASSQGRLLEQYF. CDR3 DNA sequence: TGTGCCAGCTCTCAAGGGCGACTACTCGAGCAGTACTTC. This chain links TRBV18 with TRBJ2-7; D may be TRBD2 (5 bases). CDR3 size: 13 residues. The germline V and J ends were trimmed by 6 bases and 6 bases, with 15 bases remaining between them. From germline, CDR1 is KGHSH and CDR2 LQKENI.

The chain couples TRBV10-3 to TRBJ1-1; D gene uncertain. This CDR3 is built from 11 residues. Germline assignment: CDR1 ENHRY and CDR2 SYGVKD. V was cut by 11 bases and J by 1 base, with 8 bases left in between. The CDR3 coding sequence is TGTGCCGCGACATCGAACACTGAAGCTTTCTTT. This codes for CAATSNTEAFF.

The rearrangement uses TRBV5-1 and TRBJ2-5, with 12 bases fitting TRBD2. CDR3 length: 15 residues. V shed 1 base, J shed 5 bases, and the junction held 3 bases outside the gene matches. CDR1 is SGHRS and CDR2 is YFSETQ in the germline V gene. The CDR3 here is CASSLRLAGEETQYF. The DNA of the CDR3 is TGCGCCAGCAGCTTGAGACTAGCGGGAGAGGAGACCCAGTACTTC.

This clone appeared once. The chain carries TRBV5-4 and TRBJ1-2; the D is unclear. Per the germline V gene, CDR1 is SGHNT and CDR2 is YYREEE (reference sequence). This CDR3 comprises 14 residues. The germline V and J ends were trimmed by 1 base and 4 bases, with 11 bases remaining between them. The CDR3 DNA reads TGTGCCAGCAGCTTGTACACGGAAACCTATGGCTACACCTTC. Its translation: CASSLYTETYGYTF.

The chain uses TRBV4-3 and TRBJ2-2; TRBD2 is a possible D gene (6 bases). Per germline, CDR1 LGHNA and CDR2 YSLEER. The CDR3 totals 16 residues. Trimming took 4 bases from V and 6 from J, leaving 18 bases between them. The CDR3 reads CASSLLGEVVPGELFF. The DNA for the CDR3 is TGCGCCAGCAGCCTCCTCGGGGAGGTGGTACCCGGGGAGCTGTTTTTT.

To note about this clone: Different DNA sequences within this sample yield the same CDR3. The chain links TRBV6-1 to TRBJ2-1, with 15 bases aligning to TRBD2. Germline V CDR1 and CDR2: MNHNS, SASEGT. The V and J ends lost 10 bases and 7 bases, in that order; junction bases with no gene match: 2. The CDR3 is made up of 13 amino acids. This CDR3 reads CATGLAGGNEQFF. In nucleotides, the CDR3 is TGTGCCACTGGACTAGCGGGAGGGAATGAGCAGTTCTTC.

The chain joins TRBV7-3 to TRBJ2-7; 9 bases align to TRBD1. Germline-derived CDR1 and CDR2 are SGHTA and FQGTGA. The length of the CDR3 is 14 residues. Germline trimming cut 1 base from V and 6 bases from J; bases unmatched to any gene: 4. The CDR3 region has the DNA TGTGCCAGCAGCTTAAAGGGACAGGGAGCCGAGCAGTACTTC. Its protein is CASSLKGQGAEQYF.

As concerns this clone: At the DNA level, this CDR3 is encoded by other sequences in the same sample as well. This chain connects TRBV19 to TRBJ2-3; a possible D gene is TRBD2 (6 bases). The V end was cut by 1 base, the J end by 2 bases, with 7 bases between. Germline V CDR1 and CDR2: LNHDA, SQIVND (reference sequence). This CDR3 is 14 amino acids long. The CDR3: CASSIGRATDTQYF. CDR3 in DNA: TGTGCCAGTAGTATAGGGAGGGCCACAGATACGCAGTATTTT.

The CDR3 region has the DNA TGTGCCTGGAGTAGACTCGTGGAGGGCACTGAAGCTTTCTTT. Translating gives CAWSRLVEGTEAFF. This chain connects TRBV30 to TRBJ1-1; D is uncertain. Germline CDR1 GTSNPN, CDR2 SVGIG (reference sequence). Deletions cut 2 bases from V and 4 bases from J, with 14 bases between. The CDR3 is made up of 14 amino acids.

The chain has TRBV6-5 and TRBJ2-2; 8 positions agree with TRBD1. Looked up from germline, CDR1 is MNHEY and CDR2 is SVGAGI. This CDR3 comprises 15 residues. With 6 bases clipped from V and 4 bases from J, the junction kept 7 bases outside the gene matches. CDR3 sequence (DNA): TGTGCCAGCAGAAAGACAGGGGAAGGCACCGGGGAGCTGTTTTTT. The encoded protein is CASRKTGEGTGELFF.